This TCR beta chain was obtained from a study of cytomegalovirus exposure and HLA in healthy donors. Study overall: Within an early data release were about 90 million unique TCRs drawn from HLA-typed donors.

This clone is deemed medium-sized. Its antigen remains unknown. Study results and limitations: Being productive about 87% or about 30% of the time was typical of most TCR beta V segments in an earlier analysis. It was taken for granted in presence/absence analyses that sequencing depth across donors was roughly uniform.

V was shortened by 6 bases and J by 5 bases, with 16 bases between the two germline ends. The CDR3 sequence is 14 residues long. Germline lookup yields CDR1 MNHEY and CDR2 SMNVEV (reference sequence). In the PCR, 60 Vbeta and 13 Jbeta primers were used. The table came from immunoSEQ multiplex PCR; TCRdb's copy has only in-frame clones and leaves some out. The sample includes fewer than 95,000 clones, roughly 73% of them seen just once. This receptor was identified in a woman in her thirties or forties in good health and CMV-seropositive. This chain links TRBV27 with TRBJ1-1; possibly TRBD1 for D (5 bases). Sequenced sample: PBMCs. The CDR3 protein is CASSSGIGGTEAFF. CDR3 nucleotides: TGTGCCAGCAGCTCAGGAATCGGGGGGACTGAAGCTTTCTTT.